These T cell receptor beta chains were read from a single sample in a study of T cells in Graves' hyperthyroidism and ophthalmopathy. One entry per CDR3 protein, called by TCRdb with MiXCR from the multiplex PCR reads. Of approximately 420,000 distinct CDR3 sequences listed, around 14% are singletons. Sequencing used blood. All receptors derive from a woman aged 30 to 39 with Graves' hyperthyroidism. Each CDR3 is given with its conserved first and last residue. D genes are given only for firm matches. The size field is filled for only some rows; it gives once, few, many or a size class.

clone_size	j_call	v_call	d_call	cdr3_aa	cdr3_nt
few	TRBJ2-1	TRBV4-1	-	CASSLPGAEEQFF	TGCGCCAGCAGCCTCCCGGGGGCCGAGGAGCAGTTCTTC
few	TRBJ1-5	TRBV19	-	CATSVGAVRNQPQHF	TGTGCCACCTCGGTGGGGGCTGTAAGGAATCAGCCCCAGCATTTT
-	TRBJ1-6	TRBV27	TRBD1	CASSSSAQGRYNSPLHF	TGTGCCAGCAGTTCGAGTGCACAGGGGAGGTATAATTCACCCCTCCACTTT
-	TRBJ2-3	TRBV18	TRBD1	CASSPQGQVVDTQYF	TGTGCCAGCTCGCCTCAAGGACAGGTGGTCGATACGCAGTATTTT
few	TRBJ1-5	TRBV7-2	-	CASSFNGQPQHF	TGTGCCAGCAGCTTTAACGGGCAGCCCCAGCATTTT
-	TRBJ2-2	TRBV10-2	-	CASSELSLNTGELFF	TGCGCCAGCAGTGAGCTTAGCCTTAACACCGGGGAGCTGTTTTTT
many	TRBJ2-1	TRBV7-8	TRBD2	CASSPLAGGVNEQFF	TGTGCCAGCAGCCCGCTAGCGGGAGGGGTAAATGAGCAGTTCTTC
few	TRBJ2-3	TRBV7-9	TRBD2	CASSLLLAPRPDTQYF	TGTGCCAGCAGCCTCTTACTAGCGCCCCGGCCAGATACGCAGTATTTT
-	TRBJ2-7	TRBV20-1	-	CALAGRHSYEQYF	TGCGCCCTGGCCGGGAGACACTCCTACGAGCAGTACTTC
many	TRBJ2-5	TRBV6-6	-	CASSYSSGLSETQYF	TGTGCCAGCAGTTACTCAAGTGGACTCTCGGAGACCCAGTACTTC
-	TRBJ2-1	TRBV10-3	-	CAIRGDSVNNEQFF	TGTGCCATCAGAGGTGATAGTGTGAACAATGAGCAGTTCTTC
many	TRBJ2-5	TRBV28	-	CASSISTNQETQYF	TGTGCCAGCAGTATATCGACAAACCAGGAGACCCAGTACTTC
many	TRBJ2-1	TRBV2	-	CASSAVNEQFF	TGTGCCAGCAGTGCGGTTAATGAGCAGTTCTTC
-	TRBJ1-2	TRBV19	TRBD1	CASSKLWTGQSYGYTF	TGTGCCAGTAGTAAACTGTGGACAGGGCAAAGCTATGGCTACACCTTC
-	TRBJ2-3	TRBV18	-	CASSEGTTDTQYF	TGTGCCAGCTCGGAAGGGACTACAGATACGCAGTATTTT
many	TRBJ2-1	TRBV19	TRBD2	CASSIVAGLAGGPQNEQFF	TGTGCCAGTAGTATCGTAGCGGGACTAGCGGGAGGCCCGCAGAATGAGCAGTTCTTC
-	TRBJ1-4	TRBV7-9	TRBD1	CASSHPLDRGGEKLFF	TGTGCCAGCAGCCACCCACTCGACAGGGGAGGTGAAAAACTGTTTTTT
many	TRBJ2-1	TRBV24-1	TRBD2	CATSDALGTRGKQFF	TGTGCCACCAGTGATGCCCTAGGGACTAGGGGGAAGCAGTTCTTC
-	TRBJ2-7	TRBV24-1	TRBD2	CATSDSRTAGGYEQYF	TGTGCCACCAGTGATTCCCGGACAGCGGGAGGTTACGAGCAGTACTTC
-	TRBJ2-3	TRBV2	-	CASHDSTDTQYF	TGTGCCAGTCACGACAGCACAGATACGCAGTATTTT
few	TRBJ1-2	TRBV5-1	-	CASSLAGQNYGYTF	TGCGCCAGCAGCTTGGCCGGGCAGAACTATGGCTACACCTTC
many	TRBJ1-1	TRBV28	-	CASSLEGGKGTEAFF	TGTGCCAGCAGTTTGGAAGGGGGAAAGGGCACTGAAGCTTTCTTT
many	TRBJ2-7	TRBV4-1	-	CASSQAGERYEQYF	TGCGCCAGCAGCCAAGCAGGGGAAAGATACGAGCAGTACTTC